These 2 T cell receptor beta chains were sequenced from one sample in a study of molecular identifiers for immune sequencing clone quantification. TCRdb ran MiXCR on the PCR reads and lists one entry per CDR3 protein. The sample consists of 50,000 to 65,000 distinct CDR3 sequences, roughly a quarter of them appearing once. The material sequenced was naive CD8+ T cells from blood, with Jurkat cell RNA spiked in. Subset of the sample: FACS-sorted CD8+CD4-CCR7+CD45RA+ naive T cells. These receptors were collected from a human donor in good health. Some libraries in this study had Jurkat cell RNA spiked in.

On this clonotype: A much bigger clone sits one base away, suggesting this may be a read error. The J gene is TRBJ2-6, the V gene TRBV13, with 10 bases aligning to TRBD1. The CDR3 has 14 residues. Per the germline V gene, CDR1 is PRHDT and CDR2 is FYEKMQ (reference sequence). In DNA form, the CDR3 reads TGTGCCAGCAGTGAGGGGACAGGGGCCAGCGTCCTGACTTTC. This encodes CASSEGTGASVLTF.

With respect to this clonotype: This may be a read error, as it is one base from a much larger clone. CDR3 coding DNA: TGTGCCAGTAATGCACAGGGTTCCTACGAGCAGTACTTC. Translated: CASNAQGSYEQYF. This chain links TRBV19 with TRBJ2-7; possible D gene TRBD1, 6 bases. Germline V CDR1 and CDR2: LNHDA, SQIVND (reference sequence). The CDR3 covers 13 residues. The V gene lost 7 bases and the J gene lost 1 base, with 11 bases spanning the gap.